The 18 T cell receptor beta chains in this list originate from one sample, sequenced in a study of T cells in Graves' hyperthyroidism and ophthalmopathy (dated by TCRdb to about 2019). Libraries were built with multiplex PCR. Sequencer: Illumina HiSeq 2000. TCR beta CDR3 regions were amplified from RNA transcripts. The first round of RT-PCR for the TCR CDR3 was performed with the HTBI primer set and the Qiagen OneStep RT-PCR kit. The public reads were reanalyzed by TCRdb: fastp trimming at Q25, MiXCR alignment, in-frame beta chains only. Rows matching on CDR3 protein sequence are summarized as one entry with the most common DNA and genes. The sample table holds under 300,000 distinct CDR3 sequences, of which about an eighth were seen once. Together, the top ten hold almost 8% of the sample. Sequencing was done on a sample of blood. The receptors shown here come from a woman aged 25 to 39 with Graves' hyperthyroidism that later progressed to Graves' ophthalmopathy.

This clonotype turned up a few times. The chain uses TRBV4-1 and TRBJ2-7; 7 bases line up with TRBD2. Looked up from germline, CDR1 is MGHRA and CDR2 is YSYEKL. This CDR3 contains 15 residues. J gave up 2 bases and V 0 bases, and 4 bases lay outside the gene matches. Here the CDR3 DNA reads TGCGCCAGCAGCCAAGAAAGGGGAGGGCCCTACGAGCAGTACTTC. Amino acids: CASSQERGGPYEQYF.

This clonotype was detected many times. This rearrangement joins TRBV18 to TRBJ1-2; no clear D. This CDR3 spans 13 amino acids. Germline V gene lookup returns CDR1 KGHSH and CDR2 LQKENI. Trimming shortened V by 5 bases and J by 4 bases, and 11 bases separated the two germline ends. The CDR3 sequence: CASSADPGYGYTF. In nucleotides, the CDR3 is TGTGCCAGCTCAGCAGATCCGGGCTATGGCTACACCTTC.

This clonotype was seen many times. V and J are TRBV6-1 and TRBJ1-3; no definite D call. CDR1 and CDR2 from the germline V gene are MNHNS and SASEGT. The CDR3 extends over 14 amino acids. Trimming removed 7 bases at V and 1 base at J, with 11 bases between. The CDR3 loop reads CASTSGGSGNTIYF. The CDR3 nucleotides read TGTGCCAGCACCTCGGGTGGGTCTGGAAACACCATATATTTT.

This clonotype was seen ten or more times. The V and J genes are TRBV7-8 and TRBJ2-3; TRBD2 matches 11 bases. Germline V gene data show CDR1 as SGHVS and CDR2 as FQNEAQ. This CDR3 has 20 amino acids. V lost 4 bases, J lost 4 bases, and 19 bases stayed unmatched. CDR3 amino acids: CASSSVGLAGIPMGPDTQYF. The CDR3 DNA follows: TGTGCCAGCAGCTCCGTCGGACTAGCGGGCATCCCGATGGGACCAGATACGCAGTATTTT.

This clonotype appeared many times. CDR3 residues: CASSPRWGSDTEAFF. The CDR3 DNA reads as TGTGCCAGCAGCCCCCGGTGGGGGTCGGACACTGAAGCTTTCTTT. This chain uses TRBV7-2 with TRBJ1-1, with a tentative D call TRBD1 (5 bases). Germline assignment: CDR1 SGHTA and CDR2 FQGNSA. V was pared by 5 bases and J by 3 bases, with 16 bases between. The CDR3 is 15 amino acids.

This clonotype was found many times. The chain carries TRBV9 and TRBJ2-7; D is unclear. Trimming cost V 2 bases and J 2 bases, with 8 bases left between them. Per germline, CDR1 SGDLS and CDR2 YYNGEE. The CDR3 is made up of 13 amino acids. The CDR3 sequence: CASSVTYAYEQYF. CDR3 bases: TGTGCCAGCAGCGTCACCTATGCCTACGAGCAGTACTTC.

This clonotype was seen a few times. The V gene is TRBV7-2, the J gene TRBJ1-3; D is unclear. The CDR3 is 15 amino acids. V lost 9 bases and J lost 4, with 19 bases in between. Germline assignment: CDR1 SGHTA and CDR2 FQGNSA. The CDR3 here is CASQPSSGSGNTIYF. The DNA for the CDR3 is TGTGCCAGTCAGCCTAGTTCGGGATCAGGAAACACCATATATTTT.

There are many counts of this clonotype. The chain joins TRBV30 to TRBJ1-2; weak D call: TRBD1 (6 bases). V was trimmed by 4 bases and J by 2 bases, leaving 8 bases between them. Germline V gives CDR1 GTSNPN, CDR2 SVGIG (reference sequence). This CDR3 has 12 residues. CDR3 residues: CAWTRGNYGYTF. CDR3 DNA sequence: TGTGCCTGGACGAGGGGGAACTATGGCTACACCTTC.

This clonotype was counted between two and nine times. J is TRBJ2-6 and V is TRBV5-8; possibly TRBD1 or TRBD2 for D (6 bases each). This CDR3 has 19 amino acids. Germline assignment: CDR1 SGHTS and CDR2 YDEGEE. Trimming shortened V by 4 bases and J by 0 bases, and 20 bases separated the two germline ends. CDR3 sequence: CASSAAVSSGASGANVLTF. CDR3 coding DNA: TGTGCCAGCAGCGCGGCAGTATCGTCGGGGGCCTCTGGGGCCAACGTCCTGACTTTC.

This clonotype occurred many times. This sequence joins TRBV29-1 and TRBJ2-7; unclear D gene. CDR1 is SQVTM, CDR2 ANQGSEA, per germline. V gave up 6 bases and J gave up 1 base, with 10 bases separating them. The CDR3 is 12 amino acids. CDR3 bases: TGCAGCGTCTCTCTTCAGTCCTACGAGCAGTACTTC. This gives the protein CSVSLQSYEQYF.

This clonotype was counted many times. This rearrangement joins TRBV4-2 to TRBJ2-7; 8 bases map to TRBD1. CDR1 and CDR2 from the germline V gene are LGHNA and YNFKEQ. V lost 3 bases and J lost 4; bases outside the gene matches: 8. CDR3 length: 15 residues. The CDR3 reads CASSHLTGDNYEQYF. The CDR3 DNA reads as TGTGCCAGCAGCCACCTGACAGGGGATAATTACGAGCAGTACTTC.

In nucleotides, the CDR3 is TGTGCCAGCAGCTTACAAGGCTTAAACACCATATATTTT. Protein product: CASSLQGLNTIYF. The chain has TRBV7-2 and TRBJ1-3; D remains ambiguous. Germline V gene data show CDR1 as SGHTA and CDR2 as FQGNSA. V was cut by 2 bases and J by 6 bases, with 8 bases left in between. The CDR3 is 13 amino acids.

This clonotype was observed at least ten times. CDR3 bases: TGTGCCAGCAGTCTGGAGGGCAGGGGGAGCTACACCTTC. Its protein product is CASSLEGRGSYTF. The J gene is TRBJ1-2, the V gene TRBV27, with 7 positions matching TRBD1. V trimming: 5 bases; J trimming: 9 bases; junction bases outside the gene matches: 9. CDR3 length: 13 residues. Germline CDR1 is MNHEY and CDR2 is SMNVEV (reference sequence).

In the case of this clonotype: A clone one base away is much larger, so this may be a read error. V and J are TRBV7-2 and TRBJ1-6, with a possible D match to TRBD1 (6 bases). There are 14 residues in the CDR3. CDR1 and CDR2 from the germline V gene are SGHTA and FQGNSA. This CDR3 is CASSLWRGNSPLYF. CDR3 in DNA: TGTGCCAGCAGCTTATGGAGGGGGAATTCACCCCTCTACTTT.

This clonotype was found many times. The CDR3, as DNA: TGTGCCAGCAGCCAAGATGGACTAGCGGGAGCTCAGCCCTACAATGAGCAGTTCTTC. It translates to CASSQDGLAGAQPYNEQFF. V gene TRBV4-2 combines with J gene TRBJ2-1; 13 nucleotides agree with TRBD2. After removal of 0 bases from V and 2 bases from J, the junction contained 7 bases not matched to a gene. Germline loops: CDR1 LGHNA, CDR2 YNFKEQ. The CDR3 has 19 amino acids.

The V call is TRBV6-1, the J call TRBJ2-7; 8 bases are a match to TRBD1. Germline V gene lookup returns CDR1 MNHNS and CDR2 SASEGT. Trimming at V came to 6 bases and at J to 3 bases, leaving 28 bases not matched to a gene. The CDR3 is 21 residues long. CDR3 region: CASSLVQGAGQGDPASYEQYF. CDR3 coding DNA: TGTGCCAGCAGCCTAGTTCAGGGGGCGGGGCAAGGGGACCCTGCCAGCTACGAGCAGTACTTC.

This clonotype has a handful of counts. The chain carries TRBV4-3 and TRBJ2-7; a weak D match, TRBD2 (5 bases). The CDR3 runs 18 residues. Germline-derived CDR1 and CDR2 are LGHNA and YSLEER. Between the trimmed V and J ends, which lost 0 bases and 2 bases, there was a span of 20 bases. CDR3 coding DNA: TGCGCCAGCAGCCAAGATTTCCCTCCCGGGGTCCTACCCTACGAGCAGTACTTC. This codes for CASSQDFPPGVLPYEQYF.

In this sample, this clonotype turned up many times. This CDR3 reads CATSRDLLAGSDTQYF. CDR3 DNA sequence: TGTGCCACCAGCAGAGATCTGCTAGCGGGATCAGATACGCAGTATTTT. J is TRBJ2-3 and V is TRBV15; 9 bases agree with TRBD2. Per the germline V gene, CDR1 is LNHNV and CDR2 is YYDKDF (reference sequence). V shed 0 bases and J 4 bases; nucleotides not matched to a gene: 5. The CDR3 length is 16 residues.